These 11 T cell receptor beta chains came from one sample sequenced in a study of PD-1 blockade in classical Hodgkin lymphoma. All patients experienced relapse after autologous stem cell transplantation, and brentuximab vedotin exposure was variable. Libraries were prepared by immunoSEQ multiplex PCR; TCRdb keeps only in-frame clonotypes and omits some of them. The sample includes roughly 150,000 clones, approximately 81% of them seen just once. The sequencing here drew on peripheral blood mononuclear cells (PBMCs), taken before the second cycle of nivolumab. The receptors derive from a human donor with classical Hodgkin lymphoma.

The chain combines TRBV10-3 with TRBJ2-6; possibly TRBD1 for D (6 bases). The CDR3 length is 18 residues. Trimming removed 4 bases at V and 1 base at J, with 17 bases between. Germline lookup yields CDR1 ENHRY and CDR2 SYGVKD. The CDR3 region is CAISVWGHVSSGANVLTF. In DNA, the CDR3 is TGTGCCATCAGTGTGTGGGGACACGTGTCTTCTGGGGCCAACGTCCTGACTTTC.

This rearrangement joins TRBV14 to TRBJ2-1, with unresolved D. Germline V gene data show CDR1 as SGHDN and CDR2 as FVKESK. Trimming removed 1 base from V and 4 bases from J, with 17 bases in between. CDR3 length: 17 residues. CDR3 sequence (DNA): TGTGCCAGCAGCCAAGGGGCAGGTGATCCAGGATACAATGAGCAGTTCTTC. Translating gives CASSQGAGDPGYNEQFF.

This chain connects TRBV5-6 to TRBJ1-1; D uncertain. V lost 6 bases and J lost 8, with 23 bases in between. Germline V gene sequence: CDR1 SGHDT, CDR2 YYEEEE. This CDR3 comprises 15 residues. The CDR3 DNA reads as TGTGCCAGCACAGCCTGGGTAACGGGGAGAGGAGAAGCTTTCTTT. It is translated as CASTAWVTGRGEAFF.

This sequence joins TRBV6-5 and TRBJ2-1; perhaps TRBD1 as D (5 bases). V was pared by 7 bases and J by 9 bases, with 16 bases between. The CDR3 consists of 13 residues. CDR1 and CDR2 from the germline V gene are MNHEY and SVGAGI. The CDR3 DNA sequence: TGTGCCAGCAAAAGTCTCATTAGGGGTGAGCAGTTCTTC. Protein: CASKSLIRGEQFF.

CDR3 amino acids: CAISVRGTGEGEQYF. In DNA, the CDR3 is TGTGCCATCAGTGTTAGGGGGACTGGGGAAGGTGAGCAGTACTTC. This chain joins TRBV10-3 and TRBJ2-7; D assignment may be TRBD1 or TRBD2 (6 bases each). The CDR3 is 15 residues long. Deletions cut 4 bases from V and 7 bases from J, with 20 bases between. Germline V gene lookup returns CDR1 ENHRY and CDR2 SYGVKD.

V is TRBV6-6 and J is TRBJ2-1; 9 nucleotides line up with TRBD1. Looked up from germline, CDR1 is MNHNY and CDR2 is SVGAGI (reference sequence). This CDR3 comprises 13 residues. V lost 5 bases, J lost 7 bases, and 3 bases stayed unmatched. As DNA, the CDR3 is TGTGCCAGCAGTCCCGGGACAGGGAATGAGCAGTTCTTC. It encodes CASSPGTGNEQFF.

CDR3 nucleotides: TGTGCCAGCAGCCTCAGCGGGTCCACTGAAGCTTTCTTT. It translates to CASSLSGSTEAFF. The chain carries TRBV7-3 and TRBJ1-1; D is ambiguous. Looked up from germline, CDR1 is SGHTA and CDR2 is FQGTGA. The CDR3 totals 13 residues. Trimming stripped 5 bases from V and 4 bases from J, with 11 bases between.

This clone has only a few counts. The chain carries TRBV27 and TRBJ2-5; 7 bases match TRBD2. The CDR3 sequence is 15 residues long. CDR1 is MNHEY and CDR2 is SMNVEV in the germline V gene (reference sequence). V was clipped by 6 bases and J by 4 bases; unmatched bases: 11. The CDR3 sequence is CASRIGILAVETQYF. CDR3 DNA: TGTGCCAGCAGAATCGGGATCCTAGCGGTAGAGACCCAGTACTTC.

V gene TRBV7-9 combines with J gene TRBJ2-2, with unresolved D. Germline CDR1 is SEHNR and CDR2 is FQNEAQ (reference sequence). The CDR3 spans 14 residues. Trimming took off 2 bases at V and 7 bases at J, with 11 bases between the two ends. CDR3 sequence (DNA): TGTGCCAGCAGCTTAACTCACCTTGGCGGGGAGCTGTTTTTT. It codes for CASSLTHLGGELFF.

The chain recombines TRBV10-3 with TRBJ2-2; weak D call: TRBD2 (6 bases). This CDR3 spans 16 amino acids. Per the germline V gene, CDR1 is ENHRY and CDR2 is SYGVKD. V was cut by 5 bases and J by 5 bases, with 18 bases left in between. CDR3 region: CAISLGGTVGTGELFF. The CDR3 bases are TGTGCCATCAGTCTTGGGGGGACGGTAGGGACCGGGGAGCTGTTTTTT.

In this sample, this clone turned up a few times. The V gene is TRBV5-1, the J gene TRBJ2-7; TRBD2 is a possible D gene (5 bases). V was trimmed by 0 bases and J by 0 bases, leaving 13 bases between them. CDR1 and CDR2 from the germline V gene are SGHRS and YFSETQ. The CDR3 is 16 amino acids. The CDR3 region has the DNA TGCGCCAGCAGCTTGGACGGGATACGCGACTCCTACGAGCAGTACTTC. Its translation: CASSLDGIRDSYEQYF.